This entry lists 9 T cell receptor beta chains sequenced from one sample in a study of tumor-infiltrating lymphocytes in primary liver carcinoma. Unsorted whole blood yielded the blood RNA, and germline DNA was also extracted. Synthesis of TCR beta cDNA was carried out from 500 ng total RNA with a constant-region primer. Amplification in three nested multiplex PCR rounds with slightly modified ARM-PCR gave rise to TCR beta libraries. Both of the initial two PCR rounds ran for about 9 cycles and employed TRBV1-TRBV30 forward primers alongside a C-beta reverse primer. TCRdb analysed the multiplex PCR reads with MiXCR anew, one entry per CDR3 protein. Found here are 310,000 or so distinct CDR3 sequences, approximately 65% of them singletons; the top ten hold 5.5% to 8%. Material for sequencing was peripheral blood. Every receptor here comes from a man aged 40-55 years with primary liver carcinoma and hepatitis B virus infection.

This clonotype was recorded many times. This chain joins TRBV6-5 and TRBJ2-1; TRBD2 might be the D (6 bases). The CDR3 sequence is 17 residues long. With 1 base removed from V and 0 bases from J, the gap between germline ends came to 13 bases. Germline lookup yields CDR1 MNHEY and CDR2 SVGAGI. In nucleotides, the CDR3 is TGTGCCAGCAGTTACTTTTTTAGCGGAGACTCCTACAATGAGCAGTTCTTC. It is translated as CASSYFFSGDSYNEQFF.

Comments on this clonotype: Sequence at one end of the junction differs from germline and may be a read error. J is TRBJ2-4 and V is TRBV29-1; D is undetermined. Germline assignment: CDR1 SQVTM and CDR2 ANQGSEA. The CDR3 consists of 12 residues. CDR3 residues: CSAETWVDIQHF. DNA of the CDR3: TGCAGCGCTGAGACATGGGTTGACATTCAGCACTTC.

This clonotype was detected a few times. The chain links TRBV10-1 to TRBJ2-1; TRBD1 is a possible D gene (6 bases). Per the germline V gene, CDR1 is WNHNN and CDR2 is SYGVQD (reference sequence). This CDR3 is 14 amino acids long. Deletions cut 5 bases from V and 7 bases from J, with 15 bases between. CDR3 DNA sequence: TGCGCCAGCAGTTCCTTACAGGGCCAAAATGAGCAGTTCTTC. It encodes CASSSLQGQNEQFF.

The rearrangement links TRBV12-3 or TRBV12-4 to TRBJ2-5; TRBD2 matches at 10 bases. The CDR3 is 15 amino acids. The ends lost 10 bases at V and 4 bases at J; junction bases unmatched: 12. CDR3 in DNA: TGTGCCAACAATCTCGGAATAGCGGGAGGAGAGACCCAGTACTTC. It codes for CANNLGIAGGETQYF.

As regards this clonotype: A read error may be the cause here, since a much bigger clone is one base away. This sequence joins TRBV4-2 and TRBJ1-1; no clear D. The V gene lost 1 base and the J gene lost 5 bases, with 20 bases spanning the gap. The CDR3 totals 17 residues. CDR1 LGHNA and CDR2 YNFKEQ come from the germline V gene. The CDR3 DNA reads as TGTGCCAGCAGCCAAGGAATTGGCGGACCCGACCTGACTGAAGCTTTCTTT. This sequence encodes CASSQGIGGPDLTEAFF.

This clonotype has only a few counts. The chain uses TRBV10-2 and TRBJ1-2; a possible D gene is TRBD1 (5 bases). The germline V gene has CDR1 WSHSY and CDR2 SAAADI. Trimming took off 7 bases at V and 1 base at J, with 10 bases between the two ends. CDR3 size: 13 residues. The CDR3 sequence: CASTGGNNYGYTF. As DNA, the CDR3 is TGCGCCAGCACCGGGGGGAATAACTATGGCTACACCTTC.

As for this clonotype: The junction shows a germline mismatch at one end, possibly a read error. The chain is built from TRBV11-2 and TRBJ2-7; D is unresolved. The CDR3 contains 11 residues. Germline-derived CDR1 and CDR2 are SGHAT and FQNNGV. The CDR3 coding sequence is TGTGCCGGCAGCCAACCCAACGAGCAGTATTTC. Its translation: CAGSQPNEQYF.

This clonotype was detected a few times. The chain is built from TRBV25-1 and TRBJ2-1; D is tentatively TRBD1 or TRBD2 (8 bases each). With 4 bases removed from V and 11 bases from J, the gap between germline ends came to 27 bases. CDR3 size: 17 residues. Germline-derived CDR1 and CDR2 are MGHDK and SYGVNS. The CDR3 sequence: CASSVGIGGTGGGKQFF. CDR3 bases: TGTGCCAGCAGTGTCGGGATCGGGGGGACAGGCGGGGGGAAGCAGTTCTTC. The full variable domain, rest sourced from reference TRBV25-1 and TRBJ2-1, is EADIYQTPRYLVIGTGKKITLECSQTMGHDKMYWYQQDPGMELHLIHYSYGVNSTEKGDLSSESTVSRIRTEHFPLTLESARPSHTSQYLCASSVGIGGTGGGKQFFGPGTRLTVL.

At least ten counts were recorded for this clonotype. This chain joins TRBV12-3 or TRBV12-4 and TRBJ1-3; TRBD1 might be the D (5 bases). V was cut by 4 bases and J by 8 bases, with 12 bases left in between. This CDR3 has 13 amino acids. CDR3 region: CASSWDRRDTIYF. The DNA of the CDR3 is TGTGCCAGCAGTTGGGACCGTCGGGACACCATATATTTT.